This TCR beta chain was obtained from a study of T cells in Graves' hyperthyroidism and ophthalmopathy. In patients aged 18 to 65, hyperthyroidism was newly diagnosed, with duration under 2 months. The J segment lost 9 bases and the V segment lost 5 bases, leaving 4 bases of the junction unmatched. The CDR3 is 12 amino acids. CDR1 is MNHNS, CDR2 SASEGT, per germline. Worth noting for this clonotype: Its antigen remains unidentified.

Study-wide results and limits: The model identified upcoming ophthalmopathy a median about 6.5 months ahead of onset.

Amplification targeted TCR beta CDR3 regions from RNA transcripts. HTBI primers were used for first-round RT-PCR of the TCR CDR3. TCRdb re-derived calls from the multiplex PCR reads in MiXCR, one entry per CDR3 protein. The repertoire holds some 760,000 distinct CDR3 sequences, around 15% seen once, with roughly 10% in the top ten. The chain employs TRBV6-1 and TRBJ2-1; 7 bases agree with TRBD2. The sequenced sample consisted of blood. This TCR came from a woman aged 18-29 years with Graves' hyperthyroidism. This CDR3 reads CASSRLASEQFF. The CDR3 bases are TGTGCCAGCAGTCGACTAGCCTCTGAGCAGTTCTTC.